This TCR beta chain was found in a study of tumour-infiltrating T cells in Burkitt lymphoma. Overall study context: All epidemiological Burkitt lymphoma subtypes were represented in the cohort. The study, taken as a whole, reports: Public clonotypes, several, appeared across numerous Burkitt lymphoma patients.

This clone was detected only a few times. The antigen remains undetermined. Assay: immunoSEQ multiplex PCR; the TCRdb copy retains only in-frame clones and omits some. The table includes 600 or so clones, 17% detected once. V dropped 6 bases and J dropped 10; count of bases not matched to a gene: 16. Germline loops: CDR1 SNHLY, CDR2 FYNNEI. The CDR3 extends over 15 amino acids. The material sequenced was tumor tissue. The rearrangement uses TRBV2 and TRBJ2-3; 7 bases line up with TRBD2. The sequence was obtained from a human donor with Burkitt lymphoma. Here the CDR3 reads CASSPILAGRASQYF. CDR3 coding DNA: TGTGCCAGCAGCCCCATTTTGGCGGGGAGGGCTTCGCAGTATTTT. Variable domain in full (rest from reference TRBV2 and TRBJ2-3): EPEVTQTPSHQVTQMGQEVILRCVPISNHLYFYWYRQILGQKVEFLVSFYNNEISEKSEIFDDQFSVERPDGSNFTLKIRSTKLEDSAMYFCASSPILAGRASQYFGPGTRLTVL.